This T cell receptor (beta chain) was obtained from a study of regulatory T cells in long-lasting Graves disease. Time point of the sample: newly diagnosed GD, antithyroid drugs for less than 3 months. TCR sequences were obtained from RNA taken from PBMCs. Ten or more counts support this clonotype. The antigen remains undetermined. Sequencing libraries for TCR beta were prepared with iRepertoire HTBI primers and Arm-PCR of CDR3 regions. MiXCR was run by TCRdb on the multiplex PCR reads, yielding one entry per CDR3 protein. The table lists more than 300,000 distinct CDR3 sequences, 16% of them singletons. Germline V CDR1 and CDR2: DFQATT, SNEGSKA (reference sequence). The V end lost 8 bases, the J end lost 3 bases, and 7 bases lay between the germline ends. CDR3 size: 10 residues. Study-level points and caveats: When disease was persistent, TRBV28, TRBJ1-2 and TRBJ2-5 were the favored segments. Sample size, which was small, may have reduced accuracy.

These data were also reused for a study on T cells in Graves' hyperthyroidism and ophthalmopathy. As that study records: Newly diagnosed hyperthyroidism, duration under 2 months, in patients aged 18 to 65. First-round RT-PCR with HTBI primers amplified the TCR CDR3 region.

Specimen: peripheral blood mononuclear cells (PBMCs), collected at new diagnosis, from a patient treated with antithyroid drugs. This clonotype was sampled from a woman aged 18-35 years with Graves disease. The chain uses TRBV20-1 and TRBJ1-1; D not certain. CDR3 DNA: TGCAGTACCCGGGACACTGAAGCTTTCTTT. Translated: CSTRDTEAFF.